A selection of T cell receptor beta chains follows, all from one sample in a study of CD4 T cell repertoires in COVID-19. The protocol was immunoSEQ multiplex PCR, while the TCRdb copy is restricted to in-frame clones and leaves out a portion. This table has about 24,000 clones, over 90% appearing once. The sample here was circulating follicular helper CD4+ T cells (cTfh) from blood, taken before the COVID-19 pandemic. Receptor source: a human donor who had COVID-19. Both conserved end residues are part of each CDR3. D genes are given only for firm matches. Some rows mark clone size as missing; the rest say once, few, many or name a class of expanded clone.

>TRBD2|.|TRBJ2-5|TRBV10-2
TGCGCCAGCAGTGGGGGACTAGCGGGAGGGCTGGAGACCCAGTACTTC
CASSGGLAGGLETQYF
>.|.|TRBJ2-4|TRBV28
TGTGCCAGCAGTCCCCACCGGGGGTACCGAGCCATTCAGTACTTC
CASSPHRGYRAIQYF
>TRBD2|.|TRBJ2-1|TRBV19
TGTGCCAGTAGTACTTATCGGCCTAGCGGGAGGAATGAGCAGTTCTTC
CASSTYRPSGRNEQFF
>TRBD1|.|TRBJ2-1|TRBV5-1
TGCGCCAGCAGCTACCCAGGGGGCATCAAAACCGATGAGCAGTTCTTC
CASSYPGGIKTDEQFF
>.|once|TRBJ2-3|TRBV6-1
TGTGCCAGCAGTGGACGGGCGGGCGACTACATCACAGATACGCAGTATTTT
CASSGRAGDYITDTQYF
>TRBD2|.|TRBJ2-3|TRBV6-1
TGTGCCAGCAGTGAAGCCCTAGCGGGGGCCACAGATACGCAGTATTTT
CASSEALAGATDTQYF
>.|.|TRBJ2-7|TRBV7-2
TGTGCCAGCAGCTTGCGACGGGGGTCCTACGAGCAGTACTTC
CASSLRRGSYEQYF
>TRBD2|.|TRBJ2-3|TRBV7-7
TGTGCCAGCAGCTTGGGGCGGGAGGGCCCCTCGGATACGCAGTATTTT
CASSLGREGPSDTQYF
>.|.|TRBJ1-2|TRBV18
TGTGCCAGCTCACCACCTCTAAACAGGAACTATGGCTACACCTTC
CASSPPLNRNYGYTF
>.|.|TRBJ1-2|TRBV4-1
TGCGCCAGCAGCCAAGATTCGGGGTTGGATTTCTATGGCTACACCTTC
CASSQDSGLDFYGYTF
>.|.|TRBJ1-2|TRBV6-1
TGTGCCAGCAGTGGACACGGTCCATTGAAGGGCTACACCTTC
CASSGHGPLKGYTF
>.|few|TRBJ1-6|TRBV5-4
TGTGCCAGCAGCTTGGACCGGACAGTAAATAATTCACCCCTCCACTTT
CASSLDRTVNNSPLHF
>.|.|TRBJ1-3|TRBV5-6
TGTGCCAGCACCTTTGTAGGAGGGGGAAACACCATATATTTT
CASTFVGGGNTIYF
>TRBD1|.|TRBJ1-1|TRBV30
TGTGCCTGGAGTTCGGGACAGGGGTCTAGGGCTGAAGCTTTCTTT
CAWSSGQGSRAEAFF
>.|.|TRBJ2-6|TRBV6-4
TGTGCCAGCAAACATGGGGCCAACGTCCTGACTTTC
CASKHGANVLTF
>.|.|TRBJ1-5|TRBV21-1
TGTGCCAGCAGCACCGACAGAAATCAGCCCCAGCATTTT
CASSTDRNQPQHF
>.|.|TRBJ2-7|TRBV11-2
TGTGCCAGCAGCTTGGGCGCAGTGTCGTCGTACGAGCAGTACTTC
CASSLGAVSSYEQYF
>TRBD1|.|TRBJ1-2|TRBV18
TGTGCCAGCTCACTACCAGGGGGCGCATCAGGCCTTTATGGCTACACCTTC
CASSLPGGASGLYGYTF
>.|.|TRBJ1-1|TRBV10-1
TGCGCCAGCAGTGAGTCCGGGAGCGGCACTGAAGCTTTCTTT
CASSESGSGTEAFF
>TRBD1|.|TRBJ1-6|TRBV28
TGTGCCAGCAGGGGATGGGGACAGGCGAATTCACCCCTCCACTTT
CASRGWGQANSPLHF
>.|once|TRBJ2-3|TRBV5-6
TGTGCCAGCAGCTTGACAGTTGCAGATACGCAGTATTTT
CASSLTVADTQYF
>.|.|TRBJ2-3|TRBV6-1
TGTGCCAGCAGTACAGTCCGTAGTTCAGATACGCAGTATTTT
CASSTVRSSDTQYF
>TRBD1|.|TRBJ2-5|TRBV7-2
TGTGCCAGCAGCTCAGGACAGGGGGTGGGAGAGACCCAGTACTTC
CASSSGQGVGETQYF
>TRBD1|.|TRBJ2-5|TRBV2
TGTGCCAGCACCGTCCAACAGGGGGCTCTGGAGACCCAGTACTTC
CASTVQQGALETQYF
>.|.|TRBJ1-3|TRBV4-1
TGCGCCAGCAGCCAAGATACCGGTTTCTCTGGAAACACCATATATTTT
CASSQDTGFSGNTIYF
>TRBD2|.|TRBJ2-3|TRBV6-1
TGTGCCAGCAGGCATACTAGCGGGAGCACAGATACGCAGTATTTT
CASRHTSGSTDTQYF
>TRBD2|.|TRBJ2-2|TRBV28
TGTGCCAGCAGTTTAGTAGGGAGGGACGGGGAGCTGTTTTTT
CASSLVGRDGELFF
>.|.|TRBJ1-3|TRBV6-6
TGTGCCAGCAGAGAAACAGGGACTGGAAACACCATATATTTT
CASRETGTGNTIYF
>.|.|TRBJ2-5|TRBV29-1
TGCAGCGTTGAGAGGTACCAAGAGACCCAGTACTTC
CSVERYQETQYF
>TRBD1|.|TRBJ2-7|TRBV7-6
TGTGCCAGCAGCCCTTACAGGGGTTCGACCTACGAGCAGTACTTC
CASSPYRGSTYEQYF
>TRBD1|once|TRBJ2-3|TRBV9
TGTGCCAGCAGCGTAGAAATGAGGGGGCGAAGCACAGATACGCAGTATTTT
CASSVEMRGRSTDTQYF
>.|.|TRBJ2-7|TRBV19
TGTGCCAGTAGTATCAACCCCCGGGGCGAGCAGTACTTC
CASSINPRGEQYF
>TRBD1|.|TRBJ1-2|TRBV7-2
TGTGCCAGCAGCCTACAGACAGGGGGAAGTCTGAGCTACACCTTC
CASSLQTGGSLSYTF
>TRBD2|.|TRBJ2-5|TRBV29-1
TGCAGCGTTGTGACTAGCGGAGCGAGGGAGACCCAGTACTTC
CSVVTSGARETQYF
>TRBD1|.|TRBJ1-1|TRBV6-5
TGTGCCAGCAGTCCCTGGGACAGGGATCGGACTGAAGCTTTCTTT
CASSPWDRDRTEAFF
>.|.|TRBJ1-4|TRBV28
TGTGCCAGCAGTTGGTTCGACAGAACTAATGAAAAACTGTTTTTT
CASSWFDRTNEKLFF
>TRBD1|.|TRBJ2-5|TRBV10-2
TGCGCCAGCCGGGGACAGGGGGGCACAGAGACCCAGTACTTC
CASRGQGGTETQYF
>TRBD2|.|TRBJ2-7|TRBV15
TGTGCCACCAGCAGGACGGGGGGGTACGAGCAGTACTTC
CATSRTGGYEQYF
>TRBD1|.|TRBJ2-5|TRBV28
TGTGCCAGCAGTTCCCCCGGGACAGGGAGGAGCGAGACCCAGTACTTC
CASSSPGTGRSETQYF
>.|.|TRBJ1-6|TRBV5-6
TGTGCCAGCAGCTGGTACAGGGTCGGCAATTCACCCCTCCACTTT
CASSWYRVGNSPLHF